This T cell receptor (beta chain) derives from a study of patients and donors after allogeneic stem cell transplantation. Each CDR3 protein gets one entry after TCRdb re-called the RT-PCR reads with MiXCR. The repertoire has fewer than 75,000 distinct CDR3 sequences, roughly 14% of them found once; the top ten carry about a third. This CDR3 comprises 17 residues. Germline V lookup: CDR1 SQVTM, CDR2 ANQGSEA. The ends lost 3 bases at V and 2 bases at J; junction bases unmatched: 10. This clonotype showed up many times. The sample taken for sequencing was blood, either unsorted or a sorted T cell fraction (not recorded which). The rearrangement uses TRBV29-1 and TRBJ2-3; 11 bases line up with TRBD1. This TCR derives from a human donor who was either an allogeneic HSCT recipient or a stem cell or donor lymphocyte infusion donor (not recorded which). It is not recorded whose cells these are; they may come from a transplant donor. CDR3 nucleotide sequence: TGCAGCGTTGAGAGGGACAGGGGGTTTGCATTCACAGATACGCAGTATTTT. Translated, it gives CSVERDRGFAFTDTQYF.